There are a few counts of the clone carrying this TCR beta chain. No antigen is known for it. The V gene's germline CDR1 is KGHSH and CDR2 LQKENI. The V gene lost 3 bases and the J gene lost 3 bases, with 12 bases spanning the gap. CDR3 length: 14 amino acids. The sample comes from a study of T cells after yellow fever vaccination. About the study: The SMART-Seq v4 Ultra Low Input method served to prepare the low-cell-number fractions.

Template switching by 5'RACE produced TCR cDNA, adding a universal primer site and UMIs. Via MiXCR, TCRdb re-called the 5' RACE reads, giving one row per CDR3 protein. This table holds 150,000 to 200,000 distinct CDR3 sequences, roughly 8.8% found once. Study-level findings and limits: Detected again after the booster were most primary-vaccination clones, at approximately 95% CD4 and about 89% CD8. Contaminants from the bulk population, in the form of abundant clonotypes, could be found in FACS-sorted repertoires.

The source of this sequence is a man younger than 35 who received the YFV17D yellow fever vaccine. The source material was CD8+ T cells sorted from PBMCs, sampled 45 days after the yellow fever booster vaccination. The chain recombines TRBV18 with TRBJ2-7; D could derive from TRBD1 or TRBD2 (7 bases each). CDR3 sequence: CASSPQGGIYEQYF. CDR3 DNA: TGTGCCAGCTCACCGCAGGGGGGGATCTACGAGCAGTACTTC. Filled out from reference TRBV18 and TRBJ2-7, the complete variable domain reads NAGVMQNPRHLVRRRGQEARLRCSPMKGHSHVYWYRQLPEEGLKFMVYLQKENIIDESGMPKERFSAEFPKEGPSILRIQQVVRGDSAAYFCASSPQGGIYEQYFGPGTRLTVT.